This TCR beta chain originates from a study of blood T cells in healthy people across ages. Overall study results and limits: Investigators viewed diversity estimates from one million T cells as underestimates, the study reported. Unsorted PBMC material precluded a definitive naive versus antigen-experienced comparison. Both naive CD4+ cell counts and diversity were greater in long-lived donors than in aged donors.

For every donor, a draw yielded ten milliliters of peripheral blood. About this clonotype itself: The antigen is unknown.

A second PCR, run for about 7 to 12 cycles, used a sample-barcoded 5' primer plus a J-beta primer mix. In TCRdb, the 5' RACE reads were re-called with MiXCR into one record per CDR3 protein. Of 710,000 or so distinct CDR3 sequences in the sample, 22% were seen once. Deletions cut 4 bases from V and 7 bases from J, with 23 bases between. The CDR3 covers 17 residues. Per the germline V gene, CDR1 is MNHEY and CDR2 is SVGEGT. The source of this sequence is a man between 65 and 79 years old in good health. The chain uses TRBV6-2 or TRBV6-3 and TRBJ1-5; the D gene is possibly TRBD1 (5 bases). The sequenced material came from blood. In DNA form, the CDR3 reads TGTGCCAGCAGTTTCGACCGGGACGGGGTTCGAAAGCAGCCCCAGCATTTT. Translated: CASSFDRDGVRKQPQHF.